This is a list of T cell receptor beta chains from one sample in a study of shared clonotypes between healthy human individuals. The repertoire was sequenced with immunoSEQ multiplex PCR; TCRdb's copy has only in-frame clones and lacks some. The sample yields 800,000 to 950,000 clones, around 96% seen once. What was sequenced was naive CD8+ T cells sorted from blood. Receptors originate from a man younger than 45 in good health. The CDR3 runs from the conserved cysteine through the conserved F or W. A D gene is named only where the DNA matches it firmly.

CDR3aa,v_gene,d_gene,j_gene
CATLSGVEQFF,TRBV28,NA,TRBJ2-1
CASSPGTGAYNEQFF,TRBV27,TRBD1,TRBJ2-1
CASSPLTNAEAFF,TRBV5-6,NA,TRBJ1-1
CASSFDSSNQPQHF,TRBV7-9,NA,TRBJ1-5
CASSPRDRGNRNTIYF,TRBV7-8,TRBD1,TRBJ1-3
CASSQDSGTYEQYF,TRBV4-1,NA,NA
CASSFPRGGYTEAFF,TRBV5-5,NA,TRBJ1-1
CSVEAGGQEDIQYF,TRBV29-1,TRBD1,TRBJ2-4
CASSRPNQPQHF,TRBV27,NA,TRBJ1-5
CASSPVPWTSGTYNEQFF,TRBV27,TRBD2,TRBJ2-1
CASSQTGTGGTDTQYF,TRBV4-1,TRBD1,TRBJ2-3
CASSADGTGVAGANVLTF,TRBV7-3,TRBD1,TRBJ2-6
CASSLKQGISYEQYF,TRBV28,TRBD1,TRBJ2-7
CASSVTYEQYF,TRBV28,NA,TRBJ2-7
CASSLVGRQETQYF,TRBV27,NA,TRBJ2-5
CASSPPLQGWANTIYF,TRBV28,TRBD1,TRBJ1-3
CASSGGVYGYTF,TRBV5-4,NA,TRBJ1-2
CAWSGPYNEQFF,TRBV30,NA,TRBJ2-1
CASSILGTSGLNEQFF,TRBV19,TRBD2,TRBJ2-1
CASSYQGAGNTIYF,TRBV6-5,TRBD1,TRBJ1-3
CASSFGPEGVDTQYF,TRBV7-3,NA,TRBJ2-3
CASSQLWVGGLEQYF,TRBV4-1,NA,TRBJ2-7